This T cell receptor (beta chain) was captured by sequencing in a study of CD8 T cells in Susac syndrome (dated by TCRdb to the late 2010s). About the investigation overall: Whether CD8+ T cell activation and differentiation in Susac syndrome was antigen driven was tested using repertoire sequencing. Clonality of the CD8+ T cell repertoire was compared between more than 10 healthy donors, about 14 Susac syndrome patients and roughly 15 multiple sclerosis patients. What the authors observed across the whole study: The number of individuals in the TCR sequencing and HLA analysis was acknowledged as relatively small.

The V end gives up 1 base and the J end 2 bases, leaving 4 bases in the junction not matched to a gene. CDR1 SGHRS and CDR2 YFSETQ were looked up in the germline V gene. The CDR3 starts with the cysteine, ends with the phenylalanine, and has 15 residues. Solely the CDR3 DNA is kept, with 45 bases framed from the first base. Peripheral blood CD8+ and CD4+ T cells from healthy donors, Susac syndrome patients and multiple sclerosis patients were profiled by high-throughput TCR beta sequencing. The multiple sclerosis controls were treatment-naive patients who had stable or active relapsing-remitting disease and met the revised McDonald criteria. Bulk CD8+ and CD4+ T cells were purified by magnetic negative isolation, while CD8+ TEMRA cells were enriched using FACS. Blood was drawn into EDTA tubes, processed within 24 hours, and PBMCs were isolated by density gradient centrifugation. PBMCs intended for TCR sequencing were cryopreserved in liquid nitrogen and thawed later in a water bath at 37 degrees C. A purity of at least 90% was achieved for sorted or isolated CD4+, CD8+ and CD8+ TEMRA cells.

As for this clonotype: Its binding antigen is unknown. No much larger clone exists at a distance of one base, and base qualities are not known.

RNA was extracted with the RNeasy kit and roughly 0.5 to 1 ug was reverse transcribed using random hexamers. The immunoSEQ multiplex PCR assay, which covers 54 Vbeta and 13 Jbeta segments, was used to amplify TCR beta CDR3 regions. PCR amplification bias was corrected by using a synthetic template baseline for primer optimization and computational correction. As for how the authors treated the data: Reads were assigned to V, D and J genes according to IMGT and analyzed in immunoSEQ Analyzer, with only productive sequences retained. To calculate clonality, Shannon entropy was normalized by log2 of the number of productive unique sequences and then subtracted from one. For each patient and control, public and private clones were evaluated among the 100 most prevalent clones. Clones were defined as Susac-specific when absent from the healthy and MS cohorts, from about 970 published viral clones and from other ImmuneACCESS disease sequences. In-frame beta chains were kept once TCRdb had trimmed the public reads at Q25 with fastp and called clones with MiXCR. Identical CDR3 protein sequences are pooled into one entry, listed with their most common genes and DNA. It is TCRdb's table, rather than the study itself, that gives the V and J calls and clone size. Present in this sample are about 300,000 distinct CDR3 sequences, around 84% of which were seen just once. The ten largest clones add up to about 0.11% of the sample.

The source is a human donor with multiple sclerosis. Specimen: CD8+ T cells from PBMCs. The rearrangement combines TRBV5-1 with TRBJ2-3; TRBD2 lines up with 7 middle nucleotides. The CDR3: CASSLLGGFTDTQYF. The DNA sequence is as follows: TGCGCCAGCAGCTTGTTGGGGGGGTTCACAGATACGCAGTATTTT.